These 8 T cell receptor beta chains share one sample of origin, sequenced in a study of blood T cell repertoires in COVID-19. Using immunoSEQ multiplex PCR, the repertoire was profiled, and TCRdb retains in-frame clones only, with some absent. The table records about 190,000 clones, around 86% of them present only once. Material: PBMCs or T cells enriched from blood (not recorded which). Receptors were obtained from a middle-aged woman in a cohort exposed to, infected with or recovered from COVID-19 (not recorded which).

This clone was recorded once. V is TRBV5-1 and J is TRBJ1-3; 7 bases are a match to TRBD1. This CDR3 spans 15 amino acids. V lost 0 bases to trimming and J lost 4 bases; unmatched junction nucleotides: 4. Germline V lookup: CDR1 SGHRS, CDR2 YFSETQ. The DNA for the CDR3 is TGCGCCAGCAGCTTGGCCGGGACAGTAGGAAACACCATATATTTT. Its translation is CASSLAGTVGNTIYF. The variable domain in full, with the rest retrieved from reference TRBV5-1 and TRBJ1-3, is KAGVTQTPRYLIKTRGQQVTLSCSPISGHRSVSWYQQTPGQGLQFLFEYFSETQRNKGNFPGRFSGRQFSNSRSEMNVSTLELGDSALYLCASSLAGTVGNTIYFGEGSWLTVV.

The rearrangement uses TRBV6-5 and TRBJ1-1, with a tentative D call TRBD1 (5 bases). The CDR3 has 14 residues. Germline V CDR1 and CDR2: MNHEY, SVGAGI. V was trimmed by 6 bases and J by 7 bases, leaving 18 bases between them. The CDR3 nucleotides read TGTGCCAGCAGCCGACCGTTGGGGGGAGGTGAAGCTTTCTTT. Protein: CASSRPLGGGEAFF.

The chain couples TRBV11-2 to TRBJ2-7; D gene uncertain. Germline V gene lookup returns CDR1 SGHAT and CDR2 FQNNGV. The CDR3 has 14 residues. The V gene lost 2 bases and the J gene lost 8 bases, with 16 bases spanning the gap. Here the CDR3 DNA reads TGTGCCAGCAGCTTACAGGCTTTAGGTGTCAAGCAGTACTTC. This sequence encodes CASSLQALGVKQYF.

This clone has only a few counts. V usage is TRBV6-2 or TRBV6-3 and J usage is TRBJ1-2, with 8 nucleotides matching TRBD1. The CDR3 runs 17 residues. Unmatched junction bases numbered 12, after V lost 2 bases and J lost 4 bases. Germline CDR1 MNHEY, CDR2 SVGEGT. DNA for the CDR3: TGTGCCAGCAGTTACCTCGACCTGACAGGGGAAGGCTATGGCTACACCTTC. Translation gives CASSYLDLTGEGYGYTF.

This chain uses TRBV9 with TRBJ1-2; no firm D call. The CDR3 consists of 15 residues. Trimming pared 4 bases from V and 4 bases from J, leaving 17 bases between. Germline lookup yields CDR1 SGDLS and CDR2 YYNGEE. CDR3 residues: CASSLFTNNFYGYTF. The CDR3 region has the DNA TGTGCCAGCAGCCTTTTCACAAACAATTTCTATGGCTACACCTTC.

This clone was recorded a few times. The chain couples TRBV6-5 to TRBJ2-1; TRBD2 matches at 7 bases. The CDR3 length is 15 residues. The trim removed 2 bases at V and 4 bases at J, leaving 5 bases unmatched. Per germline, CDR1 MNHEY and CDR2 SVGAGI. In DNA, the CDR3 is TGTGCCAGCAGTTACAGCCTAGCGGAGTACAATGAGCAGTTCTTC. This gives the protein CASSYSLAEYNEQFF.

This clone was observed once. The V and J genes are TRBV7-9 and TRBJ2-1; 7 bases are a match to TRBD1. The CDR3 spans 15 residues. Germline V gives CDR1 SEHNR, CDR2 FQNEAQ (reference sequence). V shed 5 bases, J shed 10 bases, and the junction held 14 bases outside the gene matches. The CDR3 DNA follows: TGTGCCAGCAGCCTCCGACAGGGTAAAGTCCCAGAGCAGTTCTTC. Protein product: CASSLRQGKVPEQFF.

The count of this clone is one. This chain links TRBV18 with TRBJ2-7; D gene ambiguous. This CDR3 spans 13 amino acids. Trimming left V 6 bases short and J 2 bases short, with 11 bases between. Germline CDR1 KGHSH, CDR2 LQKENI. The chain's CDR3 is CASSSYSAYEQYF. CDR3 nucleotides: TGTGCCAGCTCTTCGTATTCCGCCTACGAGCAGTACTTC.